This note documents a single TCR beta chain sequence. TCRdb analysed the 5' RACE reads with MiXCR anew, one entry per CDR3 protein. The repertoire consists of more than 150,000 distinct CDR3 sequences, with over 10% occurring once and the leading ten covering 15% to 20%. V dropped 6 bases and J dropped 6 bases, with 16 bases sitting between them. The germline CDR1 and CDR2 sequences are LNHDA and SQIVND (reference sequence). CDR3 length: 14 amino acids. These data come from a study of CD8 T cells in ankylosing spondylitis. The sample was blood, either unsorted or a sorted T cell fraction (not recorded which). The chain uses TRBV19 and TRBJ2-3; tentatively, D is TRBD2 (5 bases). The receptor's source is a male donor with ankylosing spondylitis or in good health (not recorded which). The CDR3 DNA sequence: TGTGCCAGTAGCCCAGCGGCGAGCGCGGATACGCAGTATTTT. Protein product: CASSPAASADTQYF.